A selection of T cell receptor beta chains follows, all from one sample in a study of OX40 agonist ivuxolimab in advanced cancers. Only in-frame clones appear in the TCRdb table, and some are missing; sequencing was by immunoSEQ multiplex PCR. The table has about 9,700 clones, 55% to 75% seen once. Sample: CD4+ or CD8+ T cells sorted from blood, taken in a trial of the OX40 agonist ivuxolimab. The origin of the receptors is an adult with an advanced solid tumor such as melanoma, head and neck, liver or kidney cancer. Both conserved end residues are part of each CDR3. D genes are given only for firm matches. Size is stated for part of the rows, as once, few or many counts, or as a class when the clone is expanded.

d_call,clone_size,v_call,j_call,cdr3_aa,cdr3_nt
NA,NA,TRBV7-9,TRBJ2-1,CASSLGRNEQFF,TGTGCCAGCAGCTTAGGGAGGAATGAGCAGTTCTTC
NA,NA,TRBV28,TRBJ1-1,CASSLTGSGTEAFF,TGTGCCAGCAGTTTAACAGGGTCAGGCACTGAAGCTTTCTTT
NA,NA,TRBV13,TRBJ1-3,CASSSTAGNTIYF,TGTGCCAGCAGCTCGACAGCTGGAAACACCATATATTTT
TRBD1,once,TRBV19,TRBJ1-4,CATGQGQNEKLFF,TGTGCCACTGGACAGGGACAGAATGAAAAACTGTTTTTT
NA,few,TRBV9,TRBJ1-1,CASSVRTEMNTEAFF,TGTGCCAGCAGCGTGCGGACTGAGATGAACACTGAAGCTTTCTTT
NA,few,TRBV10-3,TRBJ1-2,CATTNPGTKANYGYTF,TGTGCCACGACGAATCCAGGCACCAAAGCCAACTATGGCTACACCTTC
NA,NA,TRBV6-6,TRBJ1-1,CATQDGQNTEAFF,TGTGCCACCCAGGACGGACAGAACACTGAAGCTTTCTTT
TRBD1,NA,TRBV2,TRBJ1-1,CASSPRSTGPNTEAFF,TGTGCCAGCAGTCCTCGCTCGACAGGGCCGAACACTGAAGCTTTCTTT
NA,NA,TRBV27,TRBJ2-1,CASSLVPPTLNEQFF,TGTGCCAGCAGTTTAGTCCCCCCAACCTTAAATGAGCAGTTCTTC
NA,NA,TRBV28,TRBJ1-1,CASRPTLNTEAFF,TGTGCCAGCAGGCCGACCTTGAACACTGAAGCTTTCTTT
NA,NA,TRBV18,TRBJ2-3,CASSQTVSTDTQYF,TGTGCCAGCTCACAGACAGTTAGCACAGATACGCAGTATTTT
NA,NA,TRBV4-1,TRBJ1-2,CASSQGPGKSYTF,TGCGCCAGCAGCCAAGGACCGGGGAAAAGCTACACCTTC
TRBD1,once,TRBV9,TRBJ1-3,CASSPPDRGWNTIYF,TGTGCCAGCAGCCCGCCGGACAGGGGTTGGAACACCATATATTTT
NA,NA,TRBV28,TRBJ2-7,CASSFWGSYEQYF,TGTGCCAGCAGTTTCTGGGGATCCTACGAGCAGTACTTC
TRBD1,NA,TRBV7-2,TRBJ1-2,CASSLNGQGAWGYTF,TGTGCCAGCAGCTTAAATGGACAGGGGGCTTGGGGCTACACCTTC
NA,NA,TRBV19,TRBJ2-7,CASSIPLISDEQYF,TGTGCCAGTAGTATTCCCCTTATATCCGACGAGCAGTACTTC
NA,NA,TRBV16,TRBJ2-7,CASSQSWGDTYEQYF,TGTGCCAGCAGCCAATCTTGGGGGGATACCTACGAGCAGTACTTC
NA,NA,TRBV7-9,TRBJ2-3,CAVTLATDAYTQYF,TGTGCCGTAACACTAGCCACAGACGCTTATACGCAGTATTTT
NA,once,TRBV27,TRBJ2-1,CASSLSAGSSYNEQFF,TGTGCCAGCAGTTTATCGGCGGGCAGCTCCTACAATGAGCAGTTCTTC
TRBD1,NA,TRBV28,TRBJ1-2,CASSFSGGGGYTF,TGTGCCAGCAGTTTCTCAGGGGGCGGTGGCTACACCTTC
NA,NA,TRBV2,TRBJ1-4,CASSEGEDEVEKLFF,TGTGCCAGCAGTGAAGGGGAAGACGAGGTTGAAAAACTGTTTTTT
NA,NA,TRBV9,TRBJ1-2,CASSVAGSEGYTF,TGTGCCAGCAGCGTAGCAGGGTCAGAGGGCTACACCTTC
NA,NA,TRBV5-6,TRBJ2-7,CASSLDRVVSDEQYF,TGTGCCAGCAGCTTGGACAGGGTAGTAAGCGACGAGCAGTACTTC
NA,NA,TRBV7-8,TRBJ2-2,CASSLAGPGELFF,TGTGCCAGCAGCTTAGCGGGGCCCGGGGAGCTGTTTTTT
NA,few,TRBV29-1,TRBJ1-1,CSVELGDTEAFF,TGCAGCGTTGAATTGGGGGACACTGAAGCTTTCTTT
TRBD1,once,TRBV28,TRBJ2-2,CASSFAGGGELFF,TGTGCCAGCAGTTTCGCAGGGGGCGGGGAGCTGTTTTTT
TRBD1,NA,TRBV4-1,TRBJ1-2,CASSGTASYGYTF,TGCGCCAGCTCTGGGACAGCGAGCTATGGCTACACCTTC
NA,many,TRBV6-1,TRBJ1-5,CASSVVSNQPQHF,TGTGCCAGCAGTGTGGTAAGCAATCAGCCCCAGCATTTT
NA,once,TRBV13,TRBJ2-2,CASSLLSSPRTGELFF,TGTGCCAGCAGCTTACTGTCCTCGCCCCGCACCGGGGAGCTGTTTTTT
TRBD1,NA,TRBV6-9,TRBJ2-7,CASRYGDRGPYEQYF,TGTGCCAGCAGGTATGGGGACAGGGGCCCCTACGAGCAGTACTTC
NA,NA,TRBV4-3,TRBJ2-1,CASSQERTDNEQFF,TGCGCCAGCAGCCAGGAAAGGACGGATAATGAGCAGTTCTTC
NA,NA,TRBV15,TRBJ2-6,CATSRETGRGANVLTF,TGTGCCACCAGCAGAGAGACGGGGCGAGGGGCCAACGTCCTGACTTTC
NA,NA,TRBV5-3,TRBJ1-2,CASTTGVVSGYTF,TGTGCCAGCACCACTGGGGTAGTATCGGGCTACACCTTC
NA,medium-sized,TRBV30,TRBJ2-5,CAWSGWEIGVRETQYF,TGTGCCTGGAGTGGGTGGGAGATCGGGGTCCGGGAGACCCAGTACTTC
NA,NA,TRBV6-5,TRBJ2-7,CASSPRVYEQYF,TGTGCCAGCAGCCCCAGGGTCTACGAGCAGTACTTC
NA,NA,TRBV4-1,TRBJ1-1,CASSQVSGENTEAFF,TGCGCCAGCAGCCAAGTATCCGGAGAGAACACTGAAGCTTTCTTT
NA,NA,TRBV19,TRBJ1-4,CASSIARAEKLFF,TGTGCCAGTAGTATAGCTCGGGCTGAAAAACTGTTTTTT